This entry features one T cell receptor beta chain sequence. Germline lookup yields CDR1 SQVTM and CDR2 ANQGSEA. V lost 2 bases and J 2 bases, leaving 9 bases between the germline ends. The CDR3 runs 13 residues. The data stem from a study of T cell changes during pregnancy in multiple sclerosis. Libraries were prepared by immunoSEQ multiplex PCR; TCRdb keeps only in-frame clonotypes and omits some of them. The sample lists 55,000 to 65,000 clones; approximately 94% were seen once. The TCR originated in a female donor with multiple sclerosis, enrolled in a pregnancy study. The chain carries TRBV29-1 and TRBJ1-2; tentatively, D is TRBD1 (6 bases). The source material was CD8+ T cells from peripheral blood mononuclear cells, sampled in the third trimester of pregnancy. CDR3 sequence: CSVELRGNYGYTF. DNA of the CDR3: TGCAGCGTTGAACTTAGGGGGAACTATGGCTACACCTTC.